These T cell receptor beta chains were read from a single sample in a study of blood T cell dynamics during melanoma immunotherapy. Data came from immunoSEQ multiplex PCR; TCRdb stores just in-frame clones and leaves some out. There are about 11,000 clones in the sample; about four fifths occur only once, and 14% lies in the top ten. Sequences were derived from blood, sampled from a patient treated with checkpoint blockade. These receptors all come from a human donor with melanoma. Each CDR3 is given with its conserved first and last residue. A D gene is named only where the DNA matches it firmly. Where a row states a size, it is once, few, many or the class of an expanded clone; other rows omit it.

V	D	size	J	DNA	CDR3
TRBV11-2	NA	once	TRBJ2-6	TGTGCCAGCAGCTTAGCAACAGGGGCCAACGTCCTGACTTTC	CASSLATGANVLTF
TRBV28	NA	NA	TRBJ1-2	TGTGCCAGCAGTTCGTTGACTGGCGGCTACACCTTC	CASSSLTGGYTF
TRBV7-8	TRBD1	few	TRBJ1-6	TGTGCCAGCAGCCTGCCGGGACAGGGGTTTTCACCCCTCCACTTT	CASSLPGQGFSPLHF
TRBV4-3	NA	NA	TRBJ2-2	TGCGCCAGCAGCCAAGTTCTGGGGGGTAGCGGGGAGCTGTTTTTT	CASSQVLGGSGELFF
TRBV7-2	NA	NA	TRBJ2-5	TGTGCCAGCAGCTTCCCGTACAGGGAGACCCAGTACTTC	CASSFPYRETQYF
TRBV27	NA	NA	TRBJ1-3	TGTGCCAGCAGTTTAGGGTCCCCGATGACTGGAAACACCATATATTTT	CASSLGSPMTGNTIYF
TRBV4-3	TRBD1	NA	TRBJ1-1	TGCGCCAGCAGCCAAGCAGACAGGGCGAACACTGAAGCTTTCTTT	CASSQADRANTEAFF
TRBV4-3	TRBD2	NA	TRBJ2-1	TGCGCCAGCAGCCAAGGACTAGCGGGGGGGCCTTACAATGAGCAGTTCTTC	CASSQGLAGGPYNEQFF
TRBV7-2	TRBD1	NA	TRBJ1-2	TGTGCCAGCAGCCCTAGTCCCGGACAGGGAGGGGGCTACACCTTC	CASSPSPGQGGGYTF
TRBV18	NA	NA	TRBJ1-1	TGTGCCAGCTCACCGAGGACGGACACTGAAGCTTTCTTT	CASSPRTDTEAFF
TRBV30	NA	NA	TRBJ2-7	TGTGCCCTTAGAACAGTCTCCTACGAGCAGTACTTC	CALRTVSYEQYF
TRBV9	NA	NA	TRBJ2-2	TGTGCCAGCAGCCAATGGTCAGGGTCAGGAGAGGAGCTGTTTTTT	CASSQWSGSGEELFF
TRBV7-2	TRBD2	NA	TRBJ2-1	TGTGCCAGCAGCTTAGCGGGTAGGGCTAGCGGGTACAATGAGCAGTTCTTC	CASSLAGRASGYNEQFF
TRBV6-5	NA	NA	TRBJ1-1	TGTGCCAGCAGCATGGGACAATACACTGAAGCTTTCTTT	CASSMGQYTEAFF
TRBV18	NA	NA	TRBJ2-7	TGTGCCAGCTCAACGAGGACAGCGGCGTACGAGCAGTACTTC	CASSTRTAAYEQYF
TRBV4-3	NA	NA	TRBJ2-7	TGCGCCAGCAGCCAAGATCGGGGCTCCTACGAGCAGTACTTC	CASSQDRGSYEQYF
TRBV2	TRBD1	NA	TRBJ1-4	TGTGCCAGCAGTGAAAAGGGAGGGGGCCTCGAAAAACTGTTTTTT	CASSEKGGGLEKLFF
TRBV5-6	NA	NA	TRBJ2-5	TGTGCCAGCAGCCGTAACCGACAGCAAGAGACCCAGTACTTC	CASSRNRQQETQYF
TRBV6-5	NA	NA	TRBJ2-1	TGTGCCAGCAGTTACTTGGGGGATAATGAGCAGTTCTTC	CASSYLGDNEQFF
TRBV6-5	NA	NA	TRBJ2-3	TGTGCCAGCAGACGCCAACGGGGAACAGATACGCAGTATTTT	CASRRQRGTDTQYF
TRBV4-2	NA	NA	TRBJ2-3	TGTGCCAGCAGCCAAATCGCCGAGGAGTGGGGTTTTGGAGATACGCAGTATTTT	CASSQIAEEWGFGDTQYF
TRBV27	TRBD2	NA	TRBJ2-2	TGTGCCAGCAGTTTTTTGGCGGGGGGACCGAACACCGGGGAGCTGTTTTTT	CASSFLAGGPNTGELFF
TRBV20-1	NA	few	TRBJ2-3	TGCAGTGCTAGGGGCACAGATACGCAGTATTTT	CSARGTDTQYF
TRBV7-2	NA	NA	TRBJ2-7	TGTGCCAGCAGAAGCACAGGGACTCCCTACGAGCAGTACTTC	CASRSTGTPYEQYF